A single T cell receptor (beta chain) is shown here with its context. Its antigen target is currently unknown. Base-call qualities are not available, and no considerably larger clone is one nucleotide away. Reading from cysteine to phenylalanine, the CDR3 counts 11 amino acids. Only CDR3 DNA remains: 33 bases, in frame from the first base. V and J are truncated by 5 bases and 3 bases respectively, leaving an intervening sequence of 5 bases. Sequences LNHDA (CDR1) and SQIVND (CDR2) are obtained from the germline V gene (reference sequence). The cohort was made up of around 720 healthy bone marrow donors. At the time of sampling, every cohort member was nominally healthy, though immune exposures that went unrecorded were likely present. The donor was CMV seronegative and was included in the group of under 450 seronegative cohort members. Every donor gave a peripheral blood sample, and the peripheral blood mononuclear cells from that sample were used for TCR beta sequencing. The Qiagen DNeasy Blood Extraction Kit was used to extract genomic DNA from the blood cell samples.

Library preparation was by the immunoSEQ multiplex PCR assay. For the multiplex PCR, a mixture combining 60 forward primers for TCR Vbeta segments and 13 reverse primers for TCR Jbeta segments was used. A multiplex PCR assay on genomic DNA amplified the CDR3 region of rearranged TCR beta genes. On the Illumina HiSeq System, the amplified TCR beta libraries were sequenced as 87-base-pair reads. The study's own analysis went as follows. A later analysis tallied approximately 87 million unique TCR beta chains across the 666 repertoires, and roughly 11 million of those chains were shared by two or more donors. To remove PCR and sequencing errors, raw reads were error-corrected and collapsed into unique sequences using a nearest-neighbor algorithm that merged closely related sequences. V, D and J gene segments were assigned by aligning CDR3 sequences to IMGT reference sequences. Each retained sequence needed at least a six-nucleotide match to both a V gene segment and a J gene segment. Rearrangements were classified as productive when the CDR3 lacked stop codons and remained in frame with V and J, and all other rearrangements were classified as non-productive. CDR3 was defined by IMGT convention, running from the second conserved V-encoded cysteine to the conserved J-encoded phenylalanine. The earlier analysis of about 570 of the donors excluded any sequence lacking an unambiguous match to a single V gene segment. An earlier analysis of 450 to 650 of the donors called V segments functional above 56.7% productive rearrangements and segregating when the between-donor standard deviation exceeded 5%. To diagnose cytomegalovirus status from the catalog of TCR beta chain sequences, a statistical classification framework was built. In a later analysis, TCR nucleotide sequences were compared against IMGT/GENE-DB human TR gene sequences so that V and J genes could be assigned. In a later analysis, CDR3 sequences and most-parsimonious VDJ recombination scenarios were assigned using the TCRdist pipeline. In a later analysis, every TCR beta chain was defined by the combination of its CDR3 amino acid sequence and its V-gene family, and reads without a unique V-gene family were dropped. To address suspected cross-contamination and a sequencing artifact, a later analysis removed roughly 640 highly shared, low-generation-probability nucleotide sequences. A later analysis calculated a clonal expansion index for each public chain from normalized within-repertoire ranks of inferred template counts. In a later analysis, generation probabilities were computed using a VDJ recombination model fitted to out-of-frame rearrangements, and the results were checked against IGoR. Hypergeometric tests were used in a later analysis to score TCR-TCR, TCR-HLA and TCR-CMV co-occurrence, with a repertoire-size bias correction applied to the TCR pairs. In a later analysis, false discovery rates were estimated by permuting HLA or CMV assignments 20 times. In a later analysis, co-occurring TCRs were grouped with DBSCAN, and TCRdist sequence similarity was added when clustering was performed within HLA-allele-positive subsets. Co-occurrence clustering excluded repertoires with fewer than 30,000 or more than 120,000 public chains, plus five with anomalous nucleotide sharing. Entries here come from immuneACCESS through TCRdb and include only in-frame sequences with V and J called. Some clones fail to appear in such tables; in the studies checked, an unresolved V gene covers under half of the shortfall, and the cause of the remainder is unknown. The V and J calls and the clone size are those of that table, but D and trimming were determined from the DNA. The sample table records about 90,000 clones; 65% to 85% of these occur just once. The ten largest clones capture 2.7% of the sample.

These data belong to a study of cytomegalovirus exposure and HLA in healthy donors (dated by TCRdb to about 2017). Regarding the complete study: In an earlier analysis of roughly 500 of the donors, 276 Gb of sequence data and 100 million or so unique TCR beta sequences from some 170 million T cells were reported. An early release covering roughly 600 HLA-typed donors comprised roughly 300 gigabases of sequencing data and approximately 80 million unique TCR sequences. Of the roughly 420 genotyped donors, 65% to 90% were placed in the genetic ancestry cluster associated with self-reported Caucasian donors. The aim of the study was to test whether cataloging public T cell receptors could identify signatures of past pathogen exposure. The study profiled the T cell repertoires of fewer than 850 subjects by immunosequencing and related them to cytomegalovirus serostatus. Along with the approximately 650-subject first cohort, a separate validation cohort of around 110 different subjects was used. To predict cytomegalovirus infection status, the study combined high-throughput TCR immunosequencing, statistical association of individual TCRs with disease status, and machine learning. In a later analysis, previously published TCR beta repertoires from 500 to 750 donors were re-analyzed and high-resolution HLA genotyping was added so that TCR occurrence patterns could be studied. The later analysis used no new phenotypic data to find candidate immune exposures, relying instead on TCR beta sequences and their occurrence across donors. To decide whether each TCR beta V gene segment behaved as functional or pseudogenic, an earlier analysis of over 500 of the donors relied on high-throughput TCR beta sequencing. Donor age, sex, ethnicity and CMV serostatus were compiled alongside the repertoire data. Genome-wide SNP genotypes for about 65% of the roughly 670 donors were used in a later genetic analysis, which treated that subset as a discovery cohort. Every repertoire in the discovery cohort had been generated on one and the same sequencing platform. Both class I and class II loci were covered by HLA typing, at four-digit resolution. Typing coverage varied by locus: roughly 620-640 donors for A, B, C, DRB1 and DQB1; roughly 510 for DQA1; 606 for DPA1; 450 to 480 for DPB1. Roughly 5 DR-DQ haplotypes were handled as single units for association and clustering because linkage in the cohort was strong. On average, 235,054 unique TCR beta nucleotide sequences were sequenced per donor among roughly 430 genotyped donors of the cohort, with roughly 20% of those sequences being non-productive. The paper's findings and limits, for the study overall: In an earlier analysis of about 600 of the donors, most TCR beta V segments appeared in productive rearrangements about 90% or about 30% of the time, broadly matching IMGT annotations. A later genetic analysis associated a missense DCLRE1C variant with V-gene and J-gene trimming of TCR beta chains, and an independent cohort replicated the association. It was suggested by the authors that the approach could potentially be generalized to other disease states and immunological phenotypes. A further reported finding was that TCR beta sequences accurately predicted the HLA-A and HLA-B alleles for most subjects in the first cohort. A group of highly shared sequence variants was considered likely to be a technical artifact of the sequencing pipeline. In vitro tests confirmed that a few of the cytomegalovirus-associated TCR beta chains recognize cytomegalovirus antigens. While some public TCRs were present in many individuals, most TCR sequences turned up only very rarely across donors. In a later analysis, around 17,000 TCR beta sequences were associated with specific HLA alleles at a false discovery rate of 0.05. CMV serostatus was the only immune exposure information available for the cohort. A total of about 150 TCR beta chains were listed by the study as associated with cytomegalovirus. The classifier was reported to diagnose cytomegalovirus status with high specificity and sensitivity in both the original cohort and the validation cohort. A later analysis found that most CMV-associated TCR beta chains appeared HLA-restricted, with HLA associations seemingly driven largely by CMV exposure. About 15 rarely observed V segments, including chromosome 9 orphons, were excluded from the earlier analysis of about 610 of the donors because counts were too low. HLA typing was unavailable for some donors at each locus, so association tests used only the typed subset. Linkage disequilibrium might explain the correlated functional status among segregating V segments, but an unknown experimental factor could not be ruled out. This cohort had only TCR beta chains sequenced, and the lack of alpha or paired-chain data limited which features could be detected. Compared with the roughly 670-donor mean, donors in an Asian-associated ancestry cluster had fewer N-insertions in productive TCRs, according to a later genetic analysis. Some IMGT-functional V segments, including TRBV6-2 and TRBV6-3, could not be distinguished by the 87-base-pair reads and were therefore excluded. A later analysis reported that several top co-occurrence clusters appeared linked to parvovirus B19, influenza, CMV and Epstein-Barr virus. Compared with equally common non-associated chains, HLA-associated TCR beta chains in a later analysis were more clonally expanded and had lower generation probabilities. In a later analysis, TCR association rates were found to vary across HLA loci, with the most associated TCRs seen for DRB1 alleles and the fewest for HLA-C alleles. Presence/absence analyses assumed roughly uniform sequencing depth across donors, an assumption that may not hold. Assigning TCR associations to individual alleles was difficult when HLA alleles, especially DR and DQ, strongly co-occurred.

The receptor's source is a man aged 30 to 39 in good health and CMV-seronegative. The receptor chain draws on TRBV19 and TRBJ2-7; no D segment can be confidently identified. Material: PBMCs. DNA sequence: TGTGCCAGTAGTTCTCTCTACGAGCAGTACTTC. Its coded protein is CASSSLYEQYF.